Following are 22 T cell receptor beta chains from one sample sequenced in a study of cytomegalovirus exposure and HLA in healthy donors. A multiplex PCR was run with 60 Vbeta primers and 13 Jbeta primers. Measured with immunoSEQ multiplex PCR; TCRdb has only the in-frame clones, and not every one. The sample holds roughly 220,000 clones, roughly 68% seen once. The source material was PBMCs. Source of these receptors: a man aged 35 to 55 in good health and CMV-seropositive.

The genes are TRBV7-6 and TRBJ2-5; no firm D call. The DNA matches TRBJ2-7 better at its end, which makes the J call doubtful. Germline V gene lookup returns CDR1 SGHVS and CDR2 FNYEAQ. This CDR3 region has 11 residues. In DNA form, the CDR3 reads TGTGCCAGCAGCTTAAGCCACGAGCAGTACTTC. Translated: CASSLSHEQYF.

The chain has TRBV9 and TRBJ2-3, with 8 bases that match TRBD2. CDR3 length equals 15 residues. Per the germline V gene, CDR1 is SGDLS and CDR2 is YYNGEE. J lost 0 bases, V lost 2 bases, and 2 bases had no gene match. The CDR3 coding sequence is TGTGCCAGCAGCGTGCGGGGGGTTAGCACAGATACGCAGTATTTT. Residues: CASSVRGVSTDTQYF.

This chain uses TRBV4-3 with TRBJ1-5; D is perhaps TRBD1 (5 bases). The ends were cut back, 3 bases at V and 8 bases at J, with 11 bases in the middle. This CDR3 region has 13 residues. Germline CDR1 and CDR2: LGHNA and YSLEER. The CDR3 DNA follows: TGCGCCAGCAGCCATGGTACCAGGGAGCCCCAGCATTTT. Translation: CASSHGTREPQHF.

This clone was counted a few times. The rearrangement joins TRBV5-1 to TRBJ2-1; 11 bases are shared with TRBD2. Trimming at V came to 4 bases and at J to 0 bases, leaving 3 bases not matched to a gene. CDR3 size: 16 residues. The V gene's germline CDR1 is SGHRS and CDR2 YFSETQ. CDR3 amino acids: CASSLSGGASYNEQFF. DNA of the CDR3: TGCGCCAGCAGCCTTAGCGGGGGGGCCTCCTACAATGAGCAGTTCTTC.

V usage is TRBV5-5 and J usage is TRBJ1-3; D unclear. Germline V gene lookup returns CDR1 SGHKS and CDR2 YYEKEE (reference sequence). The CDR3 spans 15 residues. V dropped 0 bases and J dropped 0 bases, with 7 bases sitting between them. The CDR3 DNA sequence: TGTGCCAGCAGCTTGGGACTCTCCTCTGGAAACACCATATATTTT. As protein: CASSLGLSSGNTIYF.

The CDR3 sequence: CASRDTGTATEAFF. The CDR3 nucleotides read TGTGCCAGCAGGGACACCGGGACAGCCACTGAAGCTTTCTTT. This rearrangement joins TRBV5-6 to TRBJ1-1, with 7 positions matching TRBD1. This CDR3 has 14 residues. V shed 5 bases, J shed 4 bases, and the junction held 8 bases outside the gene matches. CDR1 and CDR2 (germline): SGHDT, YYEEEE. Filled out from reference TRBV5-6 and TRBJ1-1, the complete variable domain reads DAGVTQSPTHLIKTRGQQVTLRCSPKSGHDTVSWYQQALGQGPQFIFQYYEEEERQRGNFPDRFSGHQFPNYSSELNVNALLLGDSALYLCASRDTGTATEAFFGQGTRLTVV.

The gene calls are TRBV10-3 and TRBJ2-1; 7 bases fit TRBD1. Germline assignment: CDR1 ENHRY and CDR2 SYGVKD. The CDR3 consists of 13 residues. The J segment lost 9 bases and the V segment lost 4 bases, leaving 6 bases of the junction unmatched. The CDR3 sequence: CAISVTGDGEQFF. The DNA for the CDR3 is TGTGCCATCAGTGTAACAGGGGACGGTGAGCAGTTCTTC.

V usage is TRBV4-1 and J usage is TRBJ1-1; 8 positions match TRBD1. The J segment lost 4 bases and the V segment lost 4 bases, leaving 11 bases of the junction unmatched. CDR3 length equals 16 residues. CDR1 and CDR2 (germline): MGHRA, YSYEKL. The CDR3, as DNA: TGCGCCAGCAGCCTGACAGGGGCGAATCCGGCCACTGAAGCTTTCTTT. Its translation: CASSLTGANPATEAFF.

V and J are TRBV13 and TRBJ1-2; 7 bases align to TRBD1. Trimming took 5 bases from V and 4 from J; bases not matched to a gene: 7. Per the germline V gene, CDR1 is PRHDT and CDR2 is FYEKMQ (reference sequence). The CDR3 runs to 14 residues. Here the CDR3 DNA reads TGTGCCAGCAGCATCCGGGACAGCCTCTATGGCTACACCTTC. Translation gives CASSIRDSLYGYTF.

The chain links TRBV19 to TRBJ1-5; 7 nucleotides match TRBD1. This CDR3 has 15 amino acids. Trimming took 1 base from V and 7 from J; bases not matched to a gene: 7. Germline V CDR1 and CDR2: LNHDA, SQIVND (reference sequence). The CDR3 DNA sequence: TGTGCCAGTAGTATAGTCTCGACAGGGTTACAGCCCCAGCATTTT. Translation gives CASSIVSTGLQPQHF.

This chain uses TRBV5-4 with TRBJ2-3; 10 bases match TRBD2. V lost 4 bases, J lost 1 base, and 12 bases stayed unmatched. CDR1 and CDR2 (germline): SGHNT, YYREEE (reference sequence). This CDR3 region has 18 residues. The CDR3 region has the DNA TGTGCCAGCAGCCTGAAGGGCCCTGGACTAGCGGGCACAGATACGCAGTATTTT. Amino acids: CASSLKGPGLAGTDTQYF.

The rearrangement uses TRBV6-5 and TRBJ1-1; D gene uncertain. Deletions cut 0 bases from V and 1 base from J, with 6 bases between. CDR3 length: 14 amino acids. In germline, CDR1 is MNHEY, CDR2 SVGAGI. The DNA for the CDR3 is TGTGCCAGCAGTTACTCGGGGAGGAACACTGAAGCTTTCTTT. It translates to CASSYSGRNTEAFF.

This clone was detected a few times. This chain joins TRBV25-1 and TRBJ1-2, with 8 bases identical to TRBD1. Germline CDR1 and CDR2: MGHDK and SYGVNS. Trimming cost V 4 bases and J 1 base; bases outside gene matches: 5. The CDR3 is 15 amino acids. CDR3 bases: TGTGCCAGCAGTGGGGGACAGGCACTTAACTATGGCTACACCTTC. It is translated as CASSGGQALNYGYTF.

This chain joins TRBV2 and TRBJ2-7, with D maybe TRBD1 (5 bases). Trimming shortened V by 10 bases and J by 0 bases, and 16 bases separated the two germline ends. From germline, CDR1 is SNHLY and CDR2 FYNNEI. The CDR3 has 14 residues. Here the CDR3 reads CATQTDSYSYEQYF. CDR3 DNA sequence: TGTGCCACCCAGACCGACAGCTACTCCTACGAGCAGTACTTC.

The table lists this clone with a few counts. The chain carries TRBV5-6 and TRBJ2-7, with 8 bases matching TRBD1. J lost 7 bases, V lost 7 bases, and 13 bases had no gene match. The CDR3 has 14 amino acids. The germline CDR1 and CDR2 sequences are SGHDT and YYEEEE. The CDR3 region is CASVSRGQAGEQYF. The CDR3 DNA reads as TGTGCCAGCGTTTCCAGGGGGCAAGCGGGTGAGCAGTACTTC.

The rearrangement uses TRBV5-1 and TRBJ1-2; TRBD1 matches at 7 bases. With V trimmed by 2 bases and J by 6 bases, 10 bases remained unmatched. Germline V lookup: CDR1 SGHRS, CDR2 YFSETQ. The CDR3 is 15 amino acids. DNA for the CDR3: TGCGCCAGCAGCTTAGGGACAGCTTTTTCTGATGGCTACACCTTC. It encodes CASSLGTAFSDGYTF.

V is TRBV28 and J is TRBJ2-5; D uncertain. The V end lost 3 bases, the J end lost 1 base, and 6 bases lay between the germline ends. There are 13 residues in the CDR3. Per the germline V gene, CDR1 is MDHEN and CDR2 is SYDVKM. The CDR3 sequence: CASSLGSQETQYF. CDR3 DNA sequence: TGTGCCAGCAGTTTGGGCAGCCAAGAGACCCAGTACTTC.

DNA for the CDR3: TGTGCCAGCAGCTTTCGGACAGGCGGATCCCATCTGTTTTTT. Its protein product is CASSFRTGGSHLFF. The chain employs TRBV7-9 and TRBJ1-4; 7 nucleotides line up with TRBD1. The V and J ends lost 3 bases and 14 bases, in that order; junction bases with no gene match: 12. This CDR3 comprises 14 residues. Germline V CDR1 and CDR2: SEHNR, FQNEAQ (reference sequence).

V and J are TRBV28 and TRBJ1-6; D perhaps matches TRBD1 (5 bases). V was shortened by 8 bases and J by 10 bases, with 15 bases between the two germline ends. CDR1 MDHEN and CDR2 SYDVKM come from the germline V gene. The CDR3 runs 13 residues. CDR3 DNA: TGTGCCAGCGTAGGGGTGGAGCGATCACCCCTCCACTTT. The encoded protein is CASVGVERSPLHF.

The chain couples TRBV20-1 to TRBJ1-1, with D unresolved. CDR1 is DFQATT and CDR2 is SNEGSKA in the germline V gene (reference sequence). The CDR3 runs to 11 residues. CDR3 sequence reads: CRRAAGAEAFF. The CDR3 region has the DNA TGCAGGCGGGCCGCCGGAGCTGAAGCTTTCTTT.

This clone was recorded a few times. The rearrangement uses TRBV29-1 and TRBJ2-3; no clear D gene. The CDR3 spans 15 residues. Trimming cost V 4 bases and J 0 bases, with 14 bases left between them. Germline V gene lookup returns CDR1 SQVTM and CDR2 ANQGSEA. The CDR3 spells CSVVGTAPSTDTQYF. The CDR3 DNA reads as TGCAGCGTTGTAGGAACAGCCCCTAGCACAGATACGCAGTATTTT.

Regarding this clone: A junction end diverges from the germline sequence, so it may reflect a read error. The gene calls are TRBV18 and TRBJ1-1, with D uncertain. This CDR3 contains 14 residues. Germline V gene lookup returns CDR1 KGHSH and CDR2 LQKENI. The CDR3 spells CASSLRRENPEAFF. CDR3 nucleotide sequence: TGTGCCAGCTCGCTCAGGAGGGAGAACCCTGAAGCTTTCTTT. Complete variable domain (other parts from reference TRBV18 and TRBJ1-1): NAGVMQNPRHLVRRRGQEARLRCSPMKGHSHVYWYRQLPEEGLKFMVYLQKENIIDESGMPKERFSAEFPKEGPSILRIQQVVRGDSAAYFCASSLRRENPEAFFGQGTRLTVV.